This TCR beta chain was found in a study of control samples from healthy donors and cancer patients. Data came from immunoSEQ multiplex PCR; TCRdb stores just in-frame clones and leaves some out. The data show approximately 60,000 clones, 70% to 90% seen once. The junction had 7 bases not matched to a gene; V was cut back by 5 bases and J by 2 bases. Germline V CDR1 and CDR2: MDHEN, SYDVKM. There are 15 residues in the CDR3. This TCR came from a man between 35 and 55 years old in good health. The chain recombines TRBV28 with TRBJ2-5, with 8 bases that match TRBD1. The sequenced sample was blood. CDR3 nucleotide sequence: TGTGCCAGCAGTCACCTGCAGGGGGCGCAAGAGACCCAGTACTTC. Amino acids: CASSHLQGAQETQYF.